This TCR beta chain was observed in a study of control samples from healthy donors and cancer patients. Produced via immunoSEQ multiplex PCR; TCRdb's table is partial and in-frame only. The table includes 200,000 to 250,000 clones, around 94% detected once. The V gene's germline CDR1 is SGHAT and CDR2 FQNNGV. Deletions cut 3 bases from V and 2 bases from J, with 9 bases between. The CDR3 consists of 14 residues. This chain connects TRBV11-2 to TRBJ2-3, with a possible D match to TRBD1 (6 bases). This clonotype was obtained from a man in his fifties in good health. The specimen sequenced was blood. This chain's CDR3 is CASSFDRFTDTQYF. CDR3 bases: TGTGCCAGCAGCTTCGACAGGTTCACAGATACGCAGTATTTT.